A selection of T cell receptor beta chains follows, all from one sample in a study of T cell responses to AZD1222 COVID-19 vaccine. Some clones are missing from TCRdb's copy, which holds only in-frame ones; the method was immunoSEQ multiplex PCR. The table includes some 130,000 clones, roughly 90% detected once. Sample: peripheral blood, taken on day 0 of AZD1222 vaccination. The receptors shown here come from an adult in good health. Each CDR3 is given with its conserved first and last residue. A D gene is named only where the DNA matches it firmly. Clone size is given for some rows only: seen once, a few or many times, or a class if the clone is expanded.

cdr3_length d_call clone_size j_call v_call cdr3_aa cdr3_nt
14 - - TRBJ1-1 TRBV7-2 CASSLARRNTEAFF TGTGCCAGCAGCTTAGCCCGACGGAACACTGAAGCTTTCTTT
16 TRBD1 - TRBJ1-1 TRBV11-3 CASSGRTGEMNTEAFF TGTGCCAGCAGCGGCCGGACAGGGGAGATGAACACTGAAGCTTTCTTT
14 - - TRBJ1-6 TRBV19 CASSSGDYNSPLHF TGTGCCAGTAGTTCAGGGGACTATAATTCACCCCTCCACTTT
14 - - TRBJ1-3 TRBV29-1 CSVLPQAGGNTIYF TGCAGCGTTCTTCCACAGGCAGGAGGAAACACCATATATTTT
16 TRBD2 once TRBJ2-5 TRBV9 CASSVEGRVQQETQYF TGTGCCAGCAGCGTAGAGGGGAGGGTTCAACAAGAGACCCAGTACTTC
18 TRBD1 once TRBJ1-2 TRBV25-1 CASSIRDRGRHTNYGYTF TGTGCCAGCAGTATCCGGGACAGGGGGAGGCACACGAACTATGGCTACACCTTC
15 TRBD1 - TRBJ1-6 TRBV2 CASNLQGAGNSPLHF TGTGCCAGCAACCTACAGGGGGCAGGTAATTCACCCCTCCACTTT
13 - - TRBJ1-5 TRBV27 CASSLQGGGPQHF TGTGCCAGCAGTTTGCAGGGTGGGGGGCCCCAGCATTTT
13 TRBD1 - TRBJ2-7 TRBV5-1 CASRRGQTYEQYF TGCGCCAGCAGAAGGGGACAGACCTACGAGCAGTACTTC
16 - - TRBJ1-1 TRBV7-9 CASSPSGGGTNTEAFF TGTGCCAGCAGCCCCTCTGGGGGGGGGACAAACACTGAAGCTTTCTTT
15 - - TRBJ1-5 TRBV2 CASRREGGSNQPQHF TGTGCCAGCAGACGTGAGGGAGGAAGCAATCAGCCCCAGCATTTT
16 TRBD1 - TRBJ1-1 TRBV10-3 CAISGWTGQTNTEAFF TGTGCCATCAGTGGATGGACAGGCCAAACGAACACTGAAGCTTTCTTT
12 - - TRBJ1-1 TRBV5-6 CASSSPNTEAFF TGTGCCAGCAGCAGTCCGAACACTGAAGCTTTCTTT
15 - - TRBJ2-2 TRBV7-9 CASSLEAMRTGELFF TGTGCCAGCAGCTTAGAGGCCATGAGGACCGGGGAGCTGTTTTTT
14 - once TRBJ2-7 TRBV6-1 CASSSFSGEYEQYF TGTGCCAGCAGTTCCTTTTCTGGAGAGTACGAGCAGTACTTC
13 TRBD1 - TRBJ1-2 TRBV12-3/TRBV12-4 CASTALTGSSYTF TGTGCCAGCACCGCCCTGACAGGGTCCAGCTACACCTTC
15 - - TRBJ1-5 TRBV30 CAWRGRDGRNQPQHF TGTGCCTGGAGGGGGAGGGACGGTAGAAATCAGCCCCAGCATTTT
18 TRBD1 - TRBJ2-3 TRBV3-1/TRBV3-2 CASSQDLGQGEGTDTQYF TGTGCCAGCAGCCAAGATCTCGGACAGGGCGAGGGCACAGATACGCAGTATTTT
15 TRBD1 - TRBJ1-5 TRBV5-1 CASSLHTGAGQPQHF TGCGCCAGCAGCTTGCACACAGGGGCGGGTCAGCCCCAGCATTTT
11 - - TRBJ1-1 TRBV20-1 CSASSDTEAFF TGCAGTGCTAGTTCGGACACTGAAGCTTTCTTT
13 - - TRBJ1-2 TRBV5-4 CASRTGLVDGYTF TGTGCCAGCAGAACAGGGCTGGTAGATGGCTACACCTTC
14 - - TRBJ1-1 TRBV18 CASSPQWGNTEAFF TGTGCCAGCTCACCACAATGGGGGAACACTGAAGCTTTCTTT
14 - once TRBJ1-1 TRBV20-1 CSASHPGHFFEAFF TGCAGTGCTAGTCACCCGGGACATTTTTTTGAAGCTTTCTTT
15 TRBD1 - TRBJ1-4 TRBV10-3 CAISDPTGANEKLFF TGTGCCATCAGTGACCCGACAGGGGCTAATGAAAAACTGTTTTTT
14 - - TRBJ1-1 TRBV18 CASSPSPAVGEAFF TGTGCCAGCTCACCAAGTCCAGCGGTGGGTGAAGCTTTCTTT
15 TRBD1 - TRBJ1-2 TRBV6-6 CASSRGTEANYGYTF TGTGCCAGCAGCCGCGGGACAGAAGCTAACTATGGCTACACCTTC
13 - - TRBJ2-7 TRBV3-1/TRBV3-2 CASRRTGRDEQYF TGTGCCAGCAGACGGACAGGGAGGGACGAGCAGTACTTC
14 - - TRBJ1-1 TRBV6-2/TRBV6-3 CASSYGTLNTEAFF TGTGCCAGCAGTTACGGGACACTGAACACTGAAGCTTTCTTT
17 - - TRBJ1-3 TRBV19 CASSIRARPSSGNTIYF TGTGCCAGTAGTATAAGAGCCCGGCCGAGCTCTGGAAACACCATATATTTT
14 - - TRBJ2-7 TRBV19 CASSIEQPRSEQYF TGTGCCAGTAGTATAGAACAACCGCGGTCCGAGCAGTACTTC
17 - - TRBJ2-1 TRBV5-1 CASSPRGQPSSYNEQFF TGCGCCAGCAGCCCAAGGGGTCAGCCTAGCTCCTACAATGAGCAGTTCTTC
16 TRBD2 - TRBJ2-1 TRBV7-9 CASRPGLAGGPNEQFF TGTGCCAGCAGACCTGGACTAGCGGGAGGGCCCAATGAGCAGTTCTTC
17 - - TRBJ1-1 TRBV4-2 CASSQGRAWGMNTEAFF TGTGCCAGCAGCCAAGGACGGGCCTGGGGGATGAACACTGAAGCTTTCTTT
15 - - TRBJ1-1 TRBV7-8 CASSLALSGRPEAFF TGTGCCAGCAGCTTAGCGCTGTCAGGACGACCTGAAGCTTTCTTT
15 TRBD1 - TRBJ1-5 TRBV28 CASSLDRGRNQPQHF TGTGCCAGCAGTTTAGACAGGGGGCGAAATCAGCCCCAGCATTTT
13 - once TRBJ1-6 TRBV19 CASRARYDSPLHF TGTGCCAGTAGGGCAAGGTATGATTCACCCCTCCACTTT
16 - - TRBJ1-5 TRBV10-3 CAISDGSLGSNQPQHF TGTGCCATCAGTGATGGGAGTTTGGGTAGCAATCAGCCCCAGCATTTT
14 - once TRBJ2-5 TRBV7-2 CASSPVGWQETQYF TGTGCCAGCAGCCCCGTGGGTTGGCAAGAGACCCAGTACTTC
18 TRBD1 - TRBJ2-2 TRBV30 CAWSVLGQGRVGGGELFF TGTGCCTGGAGTGTACTCGGACAGGGGCGAGTAGGTGGCGGGGAGCTGTTTTTT